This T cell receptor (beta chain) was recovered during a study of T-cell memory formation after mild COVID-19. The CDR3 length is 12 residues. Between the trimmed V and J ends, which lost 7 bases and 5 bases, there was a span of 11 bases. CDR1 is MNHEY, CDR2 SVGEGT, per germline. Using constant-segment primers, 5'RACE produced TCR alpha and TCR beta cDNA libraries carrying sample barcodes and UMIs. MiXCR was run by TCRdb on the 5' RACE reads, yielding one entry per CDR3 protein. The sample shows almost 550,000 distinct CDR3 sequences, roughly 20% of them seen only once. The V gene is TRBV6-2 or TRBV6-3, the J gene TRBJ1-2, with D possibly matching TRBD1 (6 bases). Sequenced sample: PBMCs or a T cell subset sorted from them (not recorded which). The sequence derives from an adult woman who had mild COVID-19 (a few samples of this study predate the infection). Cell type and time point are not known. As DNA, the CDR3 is TGTGCCAGCACCCCGGACAGTTATGGCTACACCTTC. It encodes CASTPDSYGYTF.